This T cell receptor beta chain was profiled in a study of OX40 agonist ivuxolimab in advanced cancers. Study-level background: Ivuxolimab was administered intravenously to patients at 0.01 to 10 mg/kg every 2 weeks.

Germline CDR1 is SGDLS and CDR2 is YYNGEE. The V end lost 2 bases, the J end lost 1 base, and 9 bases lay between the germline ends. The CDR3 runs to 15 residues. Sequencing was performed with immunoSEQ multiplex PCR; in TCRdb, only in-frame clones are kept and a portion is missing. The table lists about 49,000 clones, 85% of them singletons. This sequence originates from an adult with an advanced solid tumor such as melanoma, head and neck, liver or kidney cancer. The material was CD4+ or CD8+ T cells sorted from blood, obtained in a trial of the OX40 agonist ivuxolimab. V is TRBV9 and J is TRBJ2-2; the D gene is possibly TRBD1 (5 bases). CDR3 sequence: CASSVGRENTGELFF. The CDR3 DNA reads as TGTGCCAGCAGCGTGGGCAGGGAGAACACCGGGGAGCTGTTTTTT.